This record looks at one T cell receptor beta chain sequence and its context. This record comes from a study of lymphopenia after photon versus proton radiotherapy. Sequencing used immunoSEQ multiplex PCR; TCRdb keeps in-frame clones, though not all of them. Of 150,000 to 200,000 clones detected, around nine tenths appear once; the ten largest clones hold around 5%. Germline V lookup: CDR1 MDHEN, CDR2 SYDVKM. V lost 1 base, J lost 4 bases, and 10 bases lay in between. The CDR3 contains 15 residues. This clonotype was obtained from a man aged 50-59 years with gastric cancer. The rearrangement uses TRBV28 and TRBJ1-4, with unresolved D. The sequencing used peripheral blood, collected from a patient treated with photon-based radiotherapy. CDR3 region: CASSLYGPNNEKLFF. Written as DNA, the CDR3 is TGTGCCAGCAGTTTATATGGGCCCAATAATGAAAAACTGTTTTTT.